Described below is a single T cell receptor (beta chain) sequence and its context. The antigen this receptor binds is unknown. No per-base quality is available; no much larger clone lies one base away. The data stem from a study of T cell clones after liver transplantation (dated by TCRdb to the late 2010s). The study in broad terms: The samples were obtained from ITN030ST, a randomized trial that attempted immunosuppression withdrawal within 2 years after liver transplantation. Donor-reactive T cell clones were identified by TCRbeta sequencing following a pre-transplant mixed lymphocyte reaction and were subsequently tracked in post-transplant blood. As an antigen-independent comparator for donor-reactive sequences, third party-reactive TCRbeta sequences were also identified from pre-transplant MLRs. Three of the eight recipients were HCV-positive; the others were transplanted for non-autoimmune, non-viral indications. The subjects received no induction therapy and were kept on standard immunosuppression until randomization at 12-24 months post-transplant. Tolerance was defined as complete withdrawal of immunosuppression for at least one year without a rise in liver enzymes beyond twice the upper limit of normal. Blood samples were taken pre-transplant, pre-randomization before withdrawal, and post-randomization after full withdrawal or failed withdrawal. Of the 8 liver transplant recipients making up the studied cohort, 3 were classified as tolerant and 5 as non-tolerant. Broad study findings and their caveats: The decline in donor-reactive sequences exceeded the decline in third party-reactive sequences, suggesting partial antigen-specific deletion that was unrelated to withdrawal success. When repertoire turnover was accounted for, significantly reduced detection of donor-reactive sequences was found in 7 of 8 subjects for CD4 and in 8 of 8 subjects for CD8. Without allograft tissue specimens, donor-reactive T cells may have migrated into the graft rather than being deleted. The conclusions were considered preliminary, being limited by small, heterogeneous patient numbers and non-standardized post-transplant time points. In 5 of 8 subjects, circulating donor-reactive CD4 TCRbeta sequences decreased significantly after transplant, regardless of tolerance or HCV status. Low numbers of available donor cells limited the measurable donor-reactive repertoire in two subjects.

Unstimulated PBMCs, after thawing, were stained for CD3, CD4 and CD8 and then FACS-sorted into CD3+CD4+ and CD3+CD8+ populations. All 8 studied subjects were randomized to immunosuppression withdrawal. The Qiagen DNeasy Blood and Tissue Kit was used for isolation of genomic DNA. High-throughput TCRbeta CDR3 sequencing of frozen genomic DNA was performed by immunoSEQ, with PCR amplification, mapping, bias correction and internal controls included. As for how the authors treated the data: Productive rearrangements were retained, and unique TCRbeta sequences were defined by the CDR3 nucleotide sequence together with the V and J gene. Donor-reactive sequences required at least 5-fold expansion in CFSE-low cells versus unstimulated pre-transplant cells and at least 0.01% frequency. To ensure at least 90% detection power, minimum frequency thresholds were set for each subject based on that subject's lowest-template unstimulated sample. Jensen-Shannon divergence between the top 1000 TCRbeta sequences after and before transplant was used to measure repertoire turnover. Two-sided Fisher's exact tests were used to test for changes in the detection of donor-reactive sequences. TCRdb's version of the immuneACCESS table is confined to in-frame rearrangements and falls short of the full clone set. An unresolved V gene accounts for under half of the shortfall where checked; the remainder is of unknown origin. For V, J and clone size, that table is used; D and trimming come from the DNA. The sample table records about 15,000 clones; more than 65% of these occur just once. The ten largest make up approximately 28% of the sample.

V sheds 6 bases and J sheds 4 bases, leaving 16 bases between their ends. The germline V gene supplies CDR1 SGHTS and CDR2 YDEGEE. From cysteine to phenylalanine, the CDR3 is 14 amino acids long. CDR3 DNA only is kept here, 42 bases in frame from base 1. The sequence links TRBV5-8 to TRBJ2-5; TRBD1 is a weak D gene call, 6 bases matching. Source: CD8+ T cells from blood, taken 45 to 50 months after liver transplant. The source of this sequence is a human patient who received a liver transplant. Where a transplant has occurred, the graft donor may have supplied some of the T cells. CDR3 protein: CASNRGGVGETQYF. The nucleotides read TGTGCCAGCAACCGAGGGGGTGTAGGAGAGACCCAGTACTTC.